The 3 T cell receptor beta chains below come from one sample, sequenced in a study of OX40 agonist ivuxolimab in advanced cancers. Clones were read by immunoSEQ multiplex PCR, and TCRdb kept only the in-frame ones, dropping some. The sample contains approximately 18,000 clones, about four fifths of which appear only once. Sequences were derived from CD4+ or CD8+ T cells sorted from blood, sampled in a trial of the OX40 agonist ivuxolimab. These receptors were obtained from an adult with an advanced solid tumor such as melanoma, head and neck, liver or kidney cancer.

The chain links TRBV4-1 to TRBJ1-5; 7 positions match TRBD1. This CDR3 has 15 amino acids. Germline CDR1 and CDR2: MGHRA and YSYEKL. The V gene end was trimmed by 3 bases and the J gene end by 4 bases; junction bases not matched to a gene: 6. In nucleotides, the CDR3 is TGCGCCAGCAGCCAGTCAGGACAGGAAAATCAGCCCCAGCATTTT. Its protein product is CASSQSGQENQPQHF.

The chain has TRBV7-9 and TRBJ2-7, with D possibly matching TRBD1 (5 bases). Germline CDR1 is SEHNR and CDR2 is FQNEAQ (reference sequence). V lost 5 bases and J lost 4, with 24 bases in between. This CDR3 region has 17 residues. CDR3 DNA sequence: TGTGCCAGCAGCACTCTCCGCCAGGGTGAGGTCAGGTACGAGCAGTACTTC. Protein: CASSTLRQGEVRYEQYF.

CDR3 coding DNA: TGTGCCAGGATTTGCGGGACAGGCTCTTACATCAAGCAGTTCTTC. Translating it yields CARICGTGSYIKQFF. This rearrangement joins TRBV28 to TRBJ2-1; TRBD1 matches 8 bases. Germline lookup yields CDR1 MDHEN and CDR2 SYDVKM. The CDR3 length is 15 residues. J was trimmed by 11 bases and V by 9 bases; bases with no gene match: 18.